These 24 T cell receptor beta chains were sequenced from one sample in a study of sequential checkpoint blockade in melanoma. Using immunoSEQ multiplex PCR, the repertoire was profiled, and TCRdb retains in-frame clones only, with some absent. The sample contains about 30,000 clones, approximately 88% of which appear only once. Treatment defined: randomized to nivolumab then ipilimumab (arm A) or the reverse (arm B). Sequenced material: CD8+ T cells sorted from blood (inferred from file names), taken from a patient given nivolumab and ipilimumab in sequence. The receptors were gathered from a human donor with melanoma.

The chain employs TRBV27 and TRBJ1-5; D perhaps matches TRBD1 (5 bases). In germline, CDR1 is MNHEY, CDR2 SMNVEV (reference sequence). The germline V and J ends were trimmed by 5 bases and 1 base, with 12 bases remaining between them. This CDR3 comprises 15 residues. CDR3 DNA: TGTGCCAGCAGTCACCGGGGGATGAGCAATCAGCCCCAGCATTTT. Protein sequence: CASSHRGMSNQPQHF.

The chain carries TRBV30 and TRBJ2-7; 7 bases match TRBD1. Germline-derived CDR1 and CDR2 are GTSNPN and SVGIG (reference sequence). The V and J ends lost 1 base and 3 bases, in that order; junction bases with no gene match: 9. The length of the CDR3 is 15 residues. CDR3 sequence reads: CAWSDRTGAGYEQYF. The CDR3 DNA reads as TGTGCCTGGAGTGATAGGACAGGAGCCGGCTACGAGCAGTACTTC.

J is TRBJ1-1 and V is TRBV2; D perhaps matches TRBD1 (6 bases). Germline V CDR1 and CDR2: SNHLY, FYNNEI. The CDR3 loop spans 15 amino acids. Trimming stripped 7 bases from V and 0 bases from J, with 15 bases between. CDR3 region: CASTPRGGMNTEAFF. CDR3 sequence (DNA): TGTGCCAGCACCCCAAGGGGGGGAATGAACACTGAAGCTTTCTTT. The entire variable domain, with the rest obtained from reference TRBV2 and TRBJ1-1, is as follows: EPEVTQTPSHQVTQMGQEVILRCVPISNHLYFYWYRQILGQKVEFLVSFYNNEISEKSEIFDDQFSVERPDGSNFTLKIRSTKLEDSAMYFCASTPRGGMNTEAFFGQGTRLTVV.

The chain carries TRBV4-2 and TRBJ2-3; 7 bases fit TRBD2. Germline CDR1 is LGHNA and CDR2 is YNFKEQ. The V segment lost 3 bases and the J segment 4 bases; nucleotides outside the gene matches: 4. There are 14 residues in the CDR3. DNA for the CDR3: TGTGCCAGCAGCCAGCCCACTAGCGCAGATACGCAGTATTTT. It encodes CASSQPTSADTQYF.

The CDR3 DNA reads as TGTGCCAGCAGCTTTGGACTAGCGGGAGTAGAGACCGGGGAGCTGTTTTTT. It encodes CASSFGLAGVETGELFF. The rearrangement joins TRBV5-6 to TRBJ2-2; 13 positions agree with TRBD2. V was pared by 2 bases and J by 5 bases, with 6 bases of the junction left unmatched. Per the germline V gene, CDR1 is SGHDT and CDR2 is YYEEEE. The CDR3 consists of 17 residues.

J is TRBJ2-7 and V is TRBV29-1, with 9 bases that match TRBD2. Looked up from germline, CDR1 is SQVTM and CDR2 is ANQGSEA. The junction had 13 bases not matched to a gene; V was cut back by 6 bases and J by 4 bases. The CDR3 loop spans 15 amino acids. CDR3 in DNA: TGCAGCGTCTCCCCGGGGGGACTAGCAGATTACGAGCAGTACTTC. This gives the protein CSVSPGGLADYEQYF.

The chain combines TRBV7-9 with TRBJ1-2, with a possible D match to TRBD1 (5 bases). The CDR3 totals 12 residues. The V gene's germline CDR1 is SEHNR and CDR2 FQNEAQ (reference sequence). Trimming removed 6 bases at V and 12 bases at J, with 17 bases between. CDR3 nucleotide sequence: TGTGCCAGCAGGCGACCCACAGGCAGGGACACCTTC. The encoded protein is CASRRPTGRDTF.

The chain couples TRBV9 to TRBJ2-7; 10 bases line up with TRBD1. V lost 4 bases, J lost 3 bases, and 7 bases stayed unmatched. The CDR3 has 15 amino acids. Germline V lookup: CDR1 SGDLS, CDR2 YYNGEE. The CDR3 coding sequence is TGTGCCAGCAGCCCCCACGGGACAGGGGACTACGAGCAGTACTTC. This encodes CASSPHGTGDYEQYF.

The genes are TRBV29-1 and TRBJ2-1; a weak D match, TRBD2 (6 bases). Between the trimmed V and J ends, which lost 6 bases and 7 bases, there was a span of 16 bases. The CDR3 sequence is 13 residues long. The V gene's germline CDR1 is SQVTM and CDR2 ANQGSEA. CDR3 amino acids: CSVSGTLLNEQFF. CDR3 DNA sequence: TGCAGCGTATCCGGGACTCTATTAAATGAGCAGTTCTTC.

The CDR3 coding sequence is TGTGCCAGCAGCCTTGCCGGGACAGATGGCAATCAGCCCCAGCATTTT. Translating it yields CASSLAGTDGNQPQHF. V gene TRBV4-2 combines with J gene TRBJ1-5, with TRBD1 matching over 7 bases. The CDR3 is made up of 16 amino acids. The trim removed 4 bases at V and 2 bases at J, leaving 8 bases unmatched. Germline V lookup: CDR1 LGHNA, CDR2 YNFKEQ.

V gene TRBV4-1 combines with J gene TRBJ2-7; D is possibly TRBD1 (6 bases). Germline CDR1 and CDR2: MGHRA and YSYEKL. The length of the CDR3 is 15 residues. Trimming removed 0 bases from V and 4 bases from J, with 13 bases in between. The CDR3 sequence is CASSQEGQGQYEQYF. CDR3 coding DNA: TGCGCCAGCAGCCAAGAGGGTCAGGGGCAGTACGAGCAGTACTTC.

The chain uses TRBV28 and TRBJ1-4; D is undetermined. The CDR3 contains 17 residues. Germline assignment: CDR1 MDHEN and CDR2 SYDVKM. The ends were cut back, 5 bases at V and 4 bases at J, with 20 bases in the middle. DNA for the CDR3: TGTGCCAGCAGTCCGCCGGGTCTACCCCTTCATAATGAAAAACTGTTTTTT. Encoded protein: CASSPPGLPLHNEKLFF.

This rearrangement joins TRBV29-1 to TRBJ1-1; 7 positions match TRBD1. This CDR3 is 10 amino acids long. In germline, CDR1 is SQVTM, CDR2 ANQGSEA. V was pared by 5 bases and J by 10 bases, with 4 bases of the junction left unmatched. DNA for the CDR3: TGCAGCGTTCCGGGACAGCGAGCTTTCTTT. It translates to CSVPGQRAFF.

The genes are TRBV27 and TRBJ1-6, with 8 bases identical to TRBD1. There are 15 residues in the CDR3. Germline V gene sequence: CDR1 MNHEY, CDR2 SMNVEV (reference sequence). Losses at the gene ends were 7 bases for V and 7 bases for J; bases not matched to a gene: 9. CDR3: CASTFTTGGNSPLHF. CDR3 DNA sequence: TGTGCCAGCACCTTCACCACAGGGGGGAATTCACCCCTCCACTTT.

The V gene is TRBV28, the J gene TRBJ1-2; 9 nucleotides agree with TRBD1. The CDR3 has 14 residues. V lost 3 bases to trimming and J lost 3 bases; unmatched junction nucleotides: 2. Germline values: CDR1 MDHEN, CDR2 SYDVKM. The CDR3 reads CASSLDRGDYGYTF. CDR3 bases: TGTGCCAGCAGTTTGGACAGGGGAGACTATGGCTACACCTTC.

The chain combines TRBV21-1 with TRBJ1-4; the DNA was not compared with TRBD1, the D call given in the table. TRBV21-1 is a documented pseudogene. The CDR3 consists of 13 residues. CDR3: CASSERQGEKLFF. The CDR3 DNA reads as TGTGCCAGCAGCGAGAGACAGGGTGAAAAACTGTTTTTT.

J is TRBJ2-3 and V is TRBV9; D is possibly TRBD2 (6 bases). Germline CDR1 SGDLS, CDR2 YYNGEE. This CDR3 comprises 16 residues. V was trimmed by 7 bases and J by 1 base, leaving 19 bases between them. As DNA, the CDR3 is TGTGCCAGCGCCTTGTTTACGGGAGAAGGCACAGATACGCAGTATTTT. The encoded protein is CASALFTGEGTDTQYF.

The genes are TRBV9 and TRBJ2-1; D is unclear. Trimming removed 4 bases at V and 2 bases at J, with 16 bases between. The CDR3 sequence is 16 residues long. CDR1 is SGDLS, CDR2 YYNGEE, per germline. The CDR3 nucleotides are TGTGCCAGCAGCAGCTATGGCGGCGTAGCCTACAATGAGCAGTTCTTC. Translated, it gives CASSSYGGVAYNEQFF.

CDR3 nucleotide sequence: TGTGCCAGCAGCCCCAGCGGGGGGCCCACAGATACGCAGTATTTT. It is translated as CASSPSGGPTDTQYF. V is TRBV7-3 and J is TRBJ2-3, with TRBD2 matching over 9 bases. The trim removed 5 bases at V and 2 bases at J, leaving 5 bases unmatched. Germline V CDR1 and CDR2: SGHTA, FQGTGA. The CDR3 runs to 15 residues.

Details on this clone: One end of the junction fails to match germline, which may point to a read error. The chain uses TRBV20-1 and TRBJ1-2, with 10 bases aligning to TRBD1. The length of the CDR3 is 10 residues. Germline values: CDR1 DFQATT, CDR2 SNEGSKA (reference sequence). Here the CDR3 DNA reads TGCAGTGCAGAGACAGGGGGCTCCACCTTC. Translated: CSAETGGSTF.

This clone was observed a single time. The chain uses TRBV6-1 and TRBJ2-7; a possible D gene is TRBD2 (5 bases). From germline, CDR1 is MNHNS and CDR2 SASEGT. CDR3 length equals 16 residues. V shed 0 bases and J shed 5 bases, with 17 bases lying between them. In DNA, the CDR3 is TGTGCCAGCAGTGAAGCGATCCCTAGCATTTACAACGAGCAGTACGTC. This translates into CASSEAIPSIYNEQYV.

The V gene is TRBV4-1, the J gene TRBJ2-7, with D maybe TRBD1 (5 bases). V lost 1 base and J lost 6, with 16 bases in between. Per germline, CDR1 MGHRA and CDR2 YSYEKL. This CDR3 spans 15 amino acids. The CDR3 is CASSQASGLIGEQYF. The DNA for the CDR3 is TGCGCCAGCAGCCAAGCGTCAGGGCTAATTGGCGAGCAGTACTTC.

CDR3 residues: CASSLGQSYEQYF. CDR3 nucleotide sequence: TGTGCCAGCAGCTTAGGACAGTCCTACGAGCAGTACTTC. The V call is TRBV11-3, the J call TRBJ2-7, with D perhaps matching TRBD1 (5 bases). The CDR3 covers 13 residues. The V and J ends lost 1 base and 1 base respectively, with 5 bases between them. Germline values: CDR1 SGHNT, CDR2 YENEEA. Looking up the rest from reference TRBV11-3 and TRBJ2-7 gives the full variable domain: EAGVVQSPRYKIIEKKQPVAFWCNPISGHNTLYWYLQNLGQGPELLIRYENEEAVDDSQLPKDRFSAERLKGVDSTLKIQPAELGDSAVYLCASSLGQSYEQYFGPGTRLTVT.

Only a few counts were recorded for this clone. The chain combines TRBV14 with TRBJ2-7, with a weak D call TRBD2 (6 bases). This CDR3 has 15 residues. Deletions cut 3 bases from V and 5 bases from J, with 17 bases between. CDR1 and CDR2 (germline): SGHDN, FVKESK. The CDR3 DNA follows: TGTGCCAGCAGCCAGTCTAAAAGCGGGCATCACGAGCAGTACTTC. This gives the protein CASSQSKSGHHEQYF. The whole variable domain, filled in from reference TRBV14 and TRBJ2-7, reads EAGVTQFPSHSVIEKGQTVTLRCDPISGHDNLYWYRRVMGKEIKFLLHFVKESKQDESGMPNNRFLAERTGGTYSTLKVQPAELEDSGVYFCASSQSKSGHHEQYFGPGTRLTVT.